The 30 T cell receptor beta chains listed next were all sequenced from one sample in a study of OX40 agonist ivuxolimab in advanced cancers. Sequencing was performed with immunoSEQ multiplex PCR; in TCRdb, only in-frame clones are kept and a portion is missing. The repertoire holds under 90,000 clones, 70% to 90% seen once, with approximately 0.99% in the top ten. Sequencing used CD4+ or CD8+ T cells sorted from blood, obtained in a trial of the OX40 agonist ivuxolimab. Receptors originate from an adult with an advanced solid tumor such as melanoma, head and neck, liver or kidney cancer.

The V gene is TRBV6-6, the J gene TRBJ2-7; D gene ambiguous. The germline gives CDR1 MNHNY, CDR2 SVGAGI (reference sequence). Trimming cost V 6 bases and J 0 bases, with 15 bases left between them. The CDR3 runs 15 residues. CDR3 DNA: TGTGCCAGCAGCTTAAGTAGGAAGAGCTCCTACGAGCAGTACTTC. Amino acids: CASSLSRKSSYEQYF.

The rearrangement joins TRBV19 to TRBJ1-1; D unclear. The V end lost 2 bases, the J end lost 2 bases, and 24 bases lay between the germline ends. The CDR3 totals 19 residues. Germline assignment: CDR1 LNHDA and CDR2 SQIVND (reference sequence). This CDR3 reads CASSIRGRGTTLGNTEAFF. CDR3 coding DNA: TGTGCCAGTAGTATAAGAGGGCGAGGCACCACCTTGGGAAACACTGAAGCTTTCTTT.

The CDR3 spells CASSQGSGKASPLHF. The CDR3 bases are TGTGCCAGCAGCCAAGGTTCAGGGAAGGCTTCACCCCTCCACTTT. V is TRBV14 and J is TRBJ1-6; maybe TRBD1 (5 bases). Trimming left V 1 base short and J 9 bases short, with 13 bases between. Germline loops: CDR1 SGHDN, CDR2 FVKESK. CDR3 size: 15 residues.

This chain connects TRBV18 to TRBJ2-3, with D unresolved. The V end was cut by 0 bases, the J end by 0 bases, with 13 bases between. The germline gives CDR1 KGHSH, CDR2 LQKENI. The CDR3 extends over 17 amino acids. The CDR3 loop is CASSPPLKATSTDTQYF. CDR3 bases: TGTGCCAGCTCACCACCGTTAAAGGCAACTAGCACAGATACGCAGTATTTT.

The chain joins TRBV5-4 to TRBJ1-2; D call uncertain. Per germline, CDR1 SGHNT and CDR2 YYREEE (reference sequence). The CDR3 consists of 15 residues. V gave up 2 bases and J gave up 1 base, with 12 bases separating them. CDR3 sequence (DNA): TGTGCCAGCAGCTTAGACACCGGACGTAACTATGGCTACACCTTC. It yields the protein CASSLDTGRNYGYTF.

The chain combines TRBV30 with TRBJ1-2; no definite D call. V dropped 4 bases and J dropped 0 bases, with 6 bases sitting between them. Germline V lookup: CDR1 GTSNPN, CDR2 SVGIG (reference sequence). This CDR3 region has 12 residues. CDR3 bases: TGTGCCTGGACGATATCTAACTATGGCTACACCTTC. It yields the protein CAWTISNYGYTF.

The chain joins TRBV28 to TRBJ2-2, with unresolved D. In germline, CDR1 is MDHEN, CDR2 SYDVKM. Trimming shortened V by 8 bases and J by 1 base, and 8 bases separated the two germline ends. The CDR3 consists of 13 residues. In DNA form, the CDR3 reads TGTGCCAGCCGTATAGAGAACACCGGGGAGCTGTTTTTT. It yields the protein CASRIENTGELFF.

This chain connects TRBV28 to TRBJ2-1; 8 bases are a match to TRBD1. The CDR3 length is 15 residues. Germline V gene sequence: CDR1 MDHEN, CDR2 SYDVKM. The J segment lost 4 bases and the V segment lost 7 bases, leaving 9 bases of the junction unmatched. The CDR3 DNA reads as TGTGCCAGCATATCCCCGACAGGGGCGTACAATGAGCAGTTCTTC. Translating gives CASISPTGAYNEQFF.

The chain employs TRBV2 and TRBJ2-3, with a tentative D call TRBD1 (6 bases). The germline CDR1 and CDR2 sequences are SNHLY and FYNNEI. The CDR3 sequence is 16 residues long. The V and J ends lost 6 bases and 4 bases respectively, with 20 bases between them. Here the CDR3 reads CASRRTSGASADTQYF. CDR3 in DNA: TGTGCCAGCAGACGCACCTCAGGGGCCAGCGCAGATACGCAGTATTTT.

The gene calls are TRBV2 and TRBJ2-5; 10 positions agree with TRBD2. Germline loops: CDR1 SNHLY, CDR2 FYNNEI. CDR3 length: 13 residues. With 4 bases clipped from V and 5 bases from J, the junction kept 1 base outside the gene matches. CDR3 nucleotide sequence: TGTGCCAGCAGTGGTAGCGGGAGGGAGACCCAGTACTTC. Its translation: CASSGSGRETQYF. The full variable domain, its missing parts supplied by reference TRBV2 and TRBJ2-5, is EPEVTQTPSHQVTQMGQEVILRCVPISNHLYFYWYRQILGQKVEFLVSFYNNEISEKSEIFDDQFSVERPDGSNFTLKIRSTKLEDSAMYFCASSGSGRETQYFGPGTRLLVL.

This chain connects TRBV5-1 to TRBJ2-5, with 7 bases fitting TRBD2. Germline values: CDR1 SGHRS, CDR2 YFSETQ. The CDR3 has 12 amino acids. J gave up 3 bases and V 5 bases, and 1 base lay outside the gene matches. This chain's CDR3 is CASRGGEETQYF. DNA of the CDR3: TGCGCCAGCAGGGGAGGGGAAGAGACCCAGTACTTC.

The table lists this clone with a count of one. The V and J genes are TRBV30 and TRBJ1-2; D gene unclear. The CDR3 runs to 15 residues. Per germline, CDR1 GTSNPN and CDR2 SVGIG (reference sequence). Trimming removed 4 bases at V and 6 bases at J, with 21 bases between. The CDR3 region has the DNA TGTGCCTGGAAAGGTGCCGCCTTCTATGGACATGGCTACACCTTC. Its protein product is CAWKGAAFYGHGYTF.

V is TRBV30 and J is TRBJ1-3; D not resolved. From germline, CDR1 is GTSNPN and CDR2 SVGIG (reference sequence). V lost 0 bases and J lost 2, with 2 bases in between. There are 12 residues in the CDR3. This CDR3 reads CAWSVAGNTIYF. The CDR3 DNA sequence: TGTGCCTGGAGTGTCGCTGGAAACACCATATATTTT.

The chain uses TRBV18 and TRBJ1-6; TRBD1 matches at 8 bases. The CDR3 has 15 amino acids. Trimming cost V 2 bases and J 10 bases; bases outside gene matches: 7. Per the germline V gene, CDR1 is KGHSH and CDR2 is LQKENI. CDR3 bases: TGTGCCAGCTCACCAGAAGGGACAGGAGGGTCACCCCTCCACTTT. Protein product: CASSPEGTGGSPLHF.

The J gene is TRBJ2-3, the V gene TRBV19; TRBD1 might be the D (6 bases). With 7 bases removed from V and 0 bases from J, the gap between germline ends came to 20 bases. This CDR3 contains 17 residues. Germline-derived CDR1 and CDR2 are LNHDA and SQIVND (reference sequence). The chain's CDR3 is CASNSIGGRASTDTQYF. CDR3 sequence (DNA): TGTGCCAGTAACTCGATTGGGGGCAGGGCTAGCACAGATACGCAGTATTTT. Looking up the rest from reference TRBV19 and TRBJ2-3 gives the full variable domain: DGGITQSPKYLFRKEGQNVTLSCEQNLNHDAMYWYRQDPGQGLRLIYYSQIVNDFQKGDIAEGYSVSREKKESFPLTVTSAQKNPTAFYLCASNSIGGRASTDTQYFGPGTRLTVL.

This clone was recorded only once. The sample holds other DNA sequences that translate to the same CDR3. The V call is TRBV29-1, the J call TRBJ1-1, with no clear D. This CDR3 is 13 amino acids long. Germline assignment: CDR1 SQVTM and CDR2 ANQGSEA. V lost 4 bases, J lost 0 bases, and 9 bases lay in between. CDR3 loop: CSVAGKLNTEAFF. In nucleotides, the CDR3 is TGCAGCGTTGCGGGGAAATTGAACACTGAAGCTTTCTTT.

This clone was recorded only once. This rearrangement joins TRBV7-7 to TRBJ2-1; D is uncertain. Trimming took 4 bases from V and 6 from J, leaving 10 bases between them. The CDR3 has 13 residues. Looked up from germline, CDR1 is SSHAT and CDR2 is FNYEAQ (reference sequence). CDR3: CASSSYFGNEQFF. The CDR3 DNA follows: TGTGCCAGCAGCTCCTACTTTGGCAATGAGCAGTTCTTC.

The chain recombines TRBV6-1 with TRBJ1-5, with D perhaps TRBD1 (5 bases). V dropped 5 bases and J dropped 0 bases, with 8 bases sitting between them. Germline CDR1 and CDR2: MNHNS and SASEGT. This CDR3 is 14 amino acids long. The CDR3 nucleotides are TGTGCCAGCAGTCGGGGACTTAGCAATCAGCCCCAGCATTTT. Protein product: CASSRGLSNQPQHF.

The V gene is TRBV19, the J gene TRBJ1-3; D remains ambiguous. This CDR3 spans 12 amino acids. V was pared by 5 bases and J by 7 bases, with 9 bases between. Germline lookup yields CDR1 LNHDA and CDR2 SQIVND (reference sequence). The CDR3 DNA is TGTGCCAGTAGTCCCAAGGCCAACACCATATATTTT. This gives the protein CASSPKANTIYF.

This clone was picked up a small number of times. The chain combines TRBV19 with TRBJ1-6, with D perhaps TRBD1 (6 bases). The germline V gene has CDR1 LNHDA and CDR2 SQIVND (reference sequence). Trimming cost V 6 bases and J 7 bases, with 16 bases left between them. The CDR3 loop spans 15 amino acids. CDR3 DNA sequence: TGTGCCAGTAGAACACAGGGTGGATTCAATTCACCCCTCCACTTT. Its protein product is CASRTQGGFNSPLHF.

The J gene is TRBJ2-3, the V gene TRBV11-3, with TRBD1 matching over 8 bases. The V gene's germline CDR1 is SGHNT and CDR2 YENEEA. J gave up 4 bases and V 1 base, and 4 bases lay outside the gene matches. The CDR3 extends over 15 amino acids. The CDR3 loop reads CASSLARGRADTQYF. Here the CDR3 DNA reads TGTGCCAGCAGCTTAGCCAGGGGGCGGGCAGATACGCAGTATTTT.

The sample holds a few counts of this clone. The chain recombines TRBV6-5 with TRBJ2-7, with D perhaps TRBD1 or TRBD2 (5 bases each). V was pared by 3 bases and J by 2 bases, with 14 bases between. Germline-derived CDR1 and CDR2 are MNHEY and SVGAGI. This CDR3 is built from 15 residues. As DNA, the CDR3 is TGTGCCAGCAGTTATGGTGGGACGACTACCTACGAGCAGTACTTC. This codes for CASSYGGTTTYEQYF.

The chain uses TRBV6-1 and TRBJ2-7; a possible D gene is TRBD1 (5 bases). The CDR3 extends over 13 amino acids. The V end was cut by 8 bases, the J end by 3 bases, with 14 bases between. The germline CDR1 and CDR2 sequences are MNHNS and SASEGT. CDR3 amino acids: CASVRPQGYEQYF. The CDR3 nucleotides are TGTGCCAGCGTAAGGCCTCAGGGCTACGAGCAGTACTTC.

The chain couples TRBV7-9 to TRBJ2-5; D remains ambiguous. The CDR3 consists of 14 residues. Germline CDR1 SEHNR, CDR2 FQNEAQ (reference sequence). Trimming removed 6 bases at V and 2 bases at J, with 13 bases between. The CDR3 nucleotides read TGTGCCAGCAGAGCCCGGGTCACTCAAGAGACCCAGTACTTC. It encodes CASRARVTQETQYF.

CDR3 coding DNA: TGCGCCAGCAGCTTGGTAGTAGGGACAGGGGTTCACGAGCAGTACTTC. Translation gives CASSLVVGTGVHEQYF. The chain recombines TRBV5-1 with TRBJ2-7, with TRBD1 identical over 10 bases. The CDR3 covers 16 residues. Germline CDR1 reads SGHRS; CDR2 reads YFSETQ. Unmatched junction bases numbered 8, after V lost 0 bases and J lost 5 bases. Based on the CDR3 plus reference TRBV5-1 and TRBJ2-7, the full variable domain is KAGVTQTPRYLIKTRGQQVTLSCSPISGHRSVSWYQQTPGQGLQFLFEYFSETQRNKGNFPGRFSGRQFSNSRSEMNVSTLELGDSALYLCASSLVVGTGVHEQYFGPGTRLTVT.

This clone was detected a few times. V usage is TRBV10-3 and J usage is TRBJ1-5; no clear D. The CDR3 runs 13 residues. The V end lost 4 bases, the J end lost 4 bases, and 8 bases lay between the germline ends. Germline CDR1 is ENHRY and CDR2 is SYGVKD. The CDR3 sequence: CAISVGSNQPQHF. The DNA for the CDR3 is TGTGCCATCAGTGTGGGGAGTAATCAGCCCCAGCATTTT.

The chain is built from TRBV2 and TRBJ2-7; weak D call: TRBD1 (6 bases). V was trimmed by 2 bases and J by 3 bases, leaving 14 bases between them. Per germline, CDR1 SNHLY and CDR2 FYNNEI. CDR3 length equals 15 residues. Here the CDR3 reads CASSERTALLYEQYF. In DNA, the CDR3 is TGTGCCAGCAGTGAACGGACAGCTCTCCTCTACGAGCAGTACTTC.

This rearrangement joins TRBV5-6 to TRBJ1-5; D is perhaps TRBD1 (6 bases). This CDR3 has 15 residues. Trimming removed 4 bases from V and 3 bases from J, with 14 bases in between. The germline CDR1 and CDR2 sequences are SGHDT and YYEEEE. The DNA for the CDR3 is TGTGCCAGCAGCGCACAGGGTCCCCTCAATCAGCCCCAGCATTTT. This sequence encodes CASSAQGPLNQPQHF. The whole variable domain, remainder taken from reference TRBV5-6 and TRBJ1-5, is DAGVTQSPTHLIKTRGQQVTLRCSPKSGHDTVSWYQQALGQGPQFIFQYYEEEERQRGNFPDRFSGHQFPNYSSELNVNALLLGDSALYLCASSAQGPLNQPQHFGDGTRLSIL.

The chain joins TRBV5-1 to TRBJ1-4; TRBD1 agrees at 10 bases. The junction had 4 bases not matched to a gene; V was cut back by 4 bases and J by 1 base. The CDR3 spans 16 residues. Germline CDR1 is SGHRS and CDR2 is YFSETQ. This CDR3 reads CASSADRGGTNEKLFF. DNA for the CDR3: TGCGCCAGCAGCGCGGACAGGGGGGGAACTAATGAAAAACTGTTTTTT.

The V and J genes are TRBV11-2 and TRBJ1-3; TRBD1 agrees at 8 bases. The J segment lost 4 bases and the V segment lost 5 bases, leaving 7 bases of the junction unmatched. CDR3 length equals 15 residues. Per germline, CDR1 SGHAT and CDR2 FQNNGV. The CDR3 DNA follows: TGTGCCAGCAGCCCCCGGACAGGGTACGGAAACACCATATATTTT. This sequence encodes CASSPRTGYGNTIYF.